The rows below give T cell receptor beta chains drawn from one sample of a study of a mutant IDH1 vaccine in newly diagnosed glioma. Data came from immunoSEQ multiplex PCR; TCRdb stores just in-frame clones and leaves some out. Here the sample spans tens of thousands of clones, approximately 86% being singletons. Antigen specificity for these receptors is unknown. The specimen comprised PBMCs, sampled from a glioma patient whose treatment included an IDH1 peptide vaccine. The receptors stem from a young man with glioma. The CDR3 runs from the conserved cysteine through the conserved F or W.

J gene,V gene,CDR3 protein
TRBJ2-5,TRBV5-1,CASSFGTSLGETQYF
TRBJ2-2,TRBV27,CASSFQGVGELFF
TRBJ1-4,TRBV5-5,CASSPPGRATFPGELFF
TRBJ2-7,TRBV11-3,CASSLGLAGSEQYF
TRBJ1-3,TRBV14,CASSLGMGNTIYF
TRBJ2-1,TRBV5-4,CASSLVGAPSYNEQFF
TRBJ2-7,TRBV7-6,CASSLDGTSAYEQYF
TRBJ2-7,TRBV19,CASSTLTGQGALDEQYF
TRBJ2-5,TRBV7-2,CASSFSGGETQYF
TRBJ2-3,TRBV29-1,CSAERVLGDTQYF
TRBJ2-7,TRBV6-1,CASRETPSGHYEQYF
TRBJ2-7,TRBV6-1,CASSEVAGSTNEQYF
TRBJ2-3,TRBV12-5,CASGSRTDTQYF
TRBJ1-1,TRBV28,CASSLMNSDTEAFF
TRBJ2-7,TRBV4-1,CASSQGLSEHYEQYF
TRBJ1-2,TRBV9,CASSPVGGRSYGYTF
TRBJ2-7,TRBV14,CASSKGASSFYEQYF
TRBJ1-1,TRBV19,CATQGPDTEAFF
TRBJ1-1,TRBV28,CASRGDTEAFF
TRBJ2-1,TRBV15,CATSPGTLNEQFF
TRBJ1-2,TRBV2,CASSWTGDGYTF
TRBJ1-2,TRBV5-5,CASSFRQGTIYGYTF
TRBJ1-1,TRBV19,CASSPRTDEAFF
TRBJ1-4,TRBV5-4,CASSLAGDTTNEKLFF
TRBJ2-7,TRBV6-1,CASRELQGVRPEQYF
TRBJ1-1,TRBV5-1,CASSLQGSDTEAFF
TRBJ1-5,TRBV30,CAWSGFLQGNQPQHF
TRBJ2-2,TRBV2,CASSDRTGELFF
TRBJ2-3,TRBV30,CAWTGSTDTQYF
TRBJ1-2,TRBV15,CATSIARGYGYTF
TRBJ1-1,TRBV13,CASRLTGANTEAFF
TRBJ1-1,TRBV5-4,CASSQLQGNTEAFF
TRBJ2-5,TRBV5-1,CASSLGSAVKGQETQYF
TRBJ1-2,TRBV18,CASSPPDREYYGYTF
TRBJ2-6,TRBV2,CASSDSPGQITSGANVLTF
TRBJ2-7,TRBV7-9,CASSPRRTALYEQYF
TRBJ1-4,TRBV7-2,CASSSFLGATNEKLFF
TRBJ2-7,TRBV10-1,CASSESSSGSRYEQYF
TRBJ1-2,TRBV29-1,CSVERFGTYGYTF